Each of the 5 T cell receptor beta chains below was sequenced from the same sample in a study of T cell repertoires in cytomegalovirus infection. Their target antigens are unknown. TCRdb analysed the reads with MiXCR anew, one entry per CDR3 protein. The sample carries about 310,000 distinct CDR3 sequences, 20% to 30% recorded once. Sequences were derived from cultured PBMCs, sampled from culture after CMV antigen stimulation. The receptor source for this set is a human donor in good health (CMV status not recorded). Some clones in this sample may be carry-over from other donors' samples.

The CDR3 sequence is CSARTGTSGNYNEQFF. DNA for the CDR3: TGCAGTGCTAGGACCGGGACTAGCGGGAATTACAATGAGCAGTTCTTC. The chain couples TRBV20-1 to TRBJ2-1; 13 nucleotides line up with TRBD2. V was clipped by 3 bases and J by 4 bases; unmatched bases: 6. Germline V lookup: CDR1 DFQATT, CDR2 SNEGSKA (reference sequence). The CDR3 contains 16 residues.

This clonotype was detected only a few times. The V call is TRBV11-2, the J call TRBJ2-5; TRBD2 matches at 7 bases. This CDR3 comprises 14 residues. After removal of 5 bases from V and 5 bases from J, the junction contained 8 bases not matched to a gene. Germline V CDR1 and CDR2: SGHAT, FQNNGV. This CDR3 is CASSPPAGRETQYF. In DNA, the CDR3 is TGTGCCAGCAGCCCACCAGCGGGGAGGGAGACCCAGTACTTC.

The chain links TRBV10-3 to TRBJ2-7; TRBD2 matches at 9 bases. CDR1 is ENHRY and CDR2 is SYGVKD in the germline V gene. J lost 2 bases, V lost 4 bases, and 3 bases had no gene match. CDR3 size: 14 residues. The chain's CDR3 is CAISASSGTYEQYV. CDR3 in DNA: TGTGCCATCAGTGCCTCTAGCGGGACCTACGAGCAGTACGTC.

In its sample, this clonotype was seen many times. The chain is built from TRBV7-2 and TRBJ2-5, with TRBD2 as a possible D gene (6 bases). This CDR3 region has 16 residues. Trimming shortened V by 2 bases and J by 1 base, and 14 bases separated the two germline ends. CDR1 is SGHTA and CDR2 is FQGNSA in the germline V gene. The CDR3 bases are TGTGCCAGCAGCTTAATCAGCGGGCATTTCCAAGAGACCCAGTACTTC. The encoded protein is CASSLISGHFQETQYF. The full variable domain, with the rest looked up from reference TRBV7-2 and TRBJ2-5, is GAGVSQSPSNKVTEKGKDVELRCDPISGHTALYWYRQSLGQGLEFLIYFQGNSAPDKSGLPSDRFSAERTGGSVSTLTIQRTQQEDSAVYLCASSLISGHFQETQYFGPGTRLLVL.

In this sample, this clonotype turned up a few times. CDR3 amino acids: CASSLSYSAYNEQFF. The CDR3, as DNA: TGCGCCAGCAGCTTGAGTTATTCGGCCTACAATGAGCAGTTCTTC. The chain has TRBV5-1 and TRBJ2-1; unclear D gene. The CDR3 contains 15 residues. Deletions cut 1 base from V and 2 bases from J, with 10 bases between. Germline V gene data show CDR1 as SGHRS and CDR2 as YFSETQ.